The present TCR beta chain was sequenced within a study of T-cell reconstitution after alpha-beta-depleted transplantation in children. This clonotype was recorded once. The CDR3 covers 17 residues. V lost 0 bases, J lost 4 bases, and 17 bases lay in between. CDR1 and CDR2 from the germline V gene are LGHDT and YNNKEL (reference sequence). Molecular barcoding with unique molecular identifiers was used for the TCRbeta library. TCRdb re-called the PCR reads through MiXCR, storing one row per CDR3 protein. The sample has 100,000 to 150,000 distinct CDR3 sequences, approximately 22% seen once. Specimen: PBMCs, mostly from graft donor cells, collected 180 days after TCRalphabeta/CD19-depleted stem cell transplant. The source is a male patient aged 2-15 years who had a stem cell transplant for chronic granulomatous disease, so the T cells may come from the graft donor. The chain combines TRBV3-1 with TRBJ2-3; D unclear. CDR3 region: CASSQEVRPIGSDTQYF. CDR3 in DNA: TGTGCCAGCAGCCAAGAGGTCAGGCCTATAGGGTCAGATACGCAGTATTTT.